Listed here are 14 T cell receptor beta chains from one sample, sequenced in a study of blood T cell repertoires in COVID-19. Using immunoSEQ multiplex PCR, the repertoire was profiled, and TCRdb retains in-frame clones only, with some absent. The sample has approximately 230,000 clones, about nine tenths seen once. The material sequenced was PBMCs or T cells enriched from blood (not recorded which). The receptors shown here come from a woman aged 25 to 39 with acute COVID-19.

CDR3 in DNA: TGTGCCAGTGGGGGGTTTGACTATGGCTACACCTTC. Protein product: CASGGFDYGYTF. V gene TRBV28 combines with J gene TRBJ1-2, with D possibly TRBD1 on 5 matching bases. This CDR3 is 12 amino acids long. In germline, CDR1 is MDHEN, CDR2 SYDVKM. Trimming removed 9 bases at V and 3 bases at J, with 11 bases between.

The V call is TRBV28, the J call TRBJ1-5; 9 positions agree with TRBD1. The V segment lost 3 bases and the J segment 3 bases; nucleotides outside the gene matches: 12. The CDR3 extends over 18 amino acids. CDR1 is MDHEN, CDR2 SYDVKM, per germline. The CDR3 is CASSFLGQGNGNNQPQHF. DNA for the CDR3: TGTGCCAGCAGTTTTCTGGGACAGGGTAATGGGAACAATCAGCCCCAGCATTTT.

The rearrangement links TRBV7-2 to TRBJ2-5; 9 bases line up with TRBD2. Germline CDR1 and CDR2: SGHTA and FQGNSA. Trimming took 6 bases from V and 5 from J; bases not matched to a gene: 10. CDR3 length: 15 amino acids. The CDR3 DNA sequence: TGTGCCAGCAGAAGGGGGGTAGCGGGAGACGAGACCCAGTACTTC. It is translated as CASRRGVAGDETQYF.

The chain is built from TRBV19 and TRBJ2-1; 9 bases line up with TRBD1. The germline gives CDR1 LNHDA, CDR2 SQIVND (reference sequence). This CDR3 is 15 amino acids long. V shed 10 bases and J 6 bases; nucleotides not matched to a gene: 13. CDR3 region: CATKPPGTGSNEQFF. CDR3 in DNA: TGTGCCACAAAACCCCCCGGGACAGGGAGCAATGAGCAGTTCTTC.

The chain combines TRBV5-1 with TRBJ2-3; the D gene is possibly TRBD2 (6 bases). In germline, CDR1 is SGHRS, CDR2 YFSETQ. The CDR3 covers 15 residues. V lost 4 bases and J lost 5, with 17 bases in between. The CDR3 loop is CASSPSAGLGDTQYF. The CDR3 nucleotides read TGCGCCAGCAGCCCCTCGGCGGGGCTGGGAGATACGCAGTATTTT.

To note about this clone: A read error may account for a junction end that differs from germline. This CDR3 is CASSSKTGGEHF. The CDR3 nucleotides read TGTGCCAGCAGTAGCAAGACAGGGGGGGAGCACTTT. This chain joins TRBV2 and TRBJ1-1, with 9 bases lining up with TRBD1. Per germline, CDR1 SNHLY and CDR2 FYNNEI. This CDR3 region has 12 residues. Complete variable domain (other parts from reference TRBV2 and TRBJ1-1): EPEVTQTPSHQVTQMGQEVILRCVPISNHLYFYWYRQILGQKVEFLVSFYNNEISEKSEIFDDQFSVERPDGSNFTLKIRSTKLEDSAMYFCASSSKTGGEHFGQGTRLTVV.

The chain carries TRBV7-2 and TRBJ1-3; no firm D call. Germline V gene data show CDR1 as SGHTA and CDR2 as FQGNSA. This CDR3 contains 16 residues. V was trimmed by 4 bases and J by 0 bases, leaving 13 bases between them. CDR3 sequence: CASSSTDTHSGNTIYF. The CDR3 coding sequence is TGTGCCAGCAGCTCTACCGACACTCACTCTGGAAACACCATATATTTT.

The CDR3 nucleotides are TGTGCCATCCGTCAGGGGGCGACCGGGGAGCTGTTTTTT. Translated: CAIRQGATGELFF. The chain couples TRBV10-3 to TRBJ2-2; the match to TRBD1 covers 8 bases. V lost 8 bases and J lost 5; bases outside the gene matches: 4. This CDR3 region has 13 residues. In germline, CDR1 is ENHRY, CDR2 SYGVKD.

The chain recombines TRBV5-4 with TRBJ2-7; D possibly corresponds to TRBD2 (7 bases). The CDR3 is made up of 15 amino acids. Per germline, CDR1 SGHNT and CDR2 YYREEE (reference sequence). The ends were cut back, 3 bases at V and 4 bases at J, with 17 bases in the middle. CDR3 DNA sequence: TGTGCCAGCAGCTCGGGCGGGGGCCGAACGTACGAGCAGTACTTC. This translates into CASSSGGGRTYEQYF.

This clone was found once. V is TRBV18 and J is TRBJ2-5; 8 bases match TRBD2. Trimming cost V 6 bases and J 5 bases; bases outside gene matches: 14. This CDR3 is 16 amino acids long. The germline V gene has CDR1 KGHSH and CDR2 LQKENI. This CDR3 is CASSPSGTRIMETQYF. As DNA, the CDR3 is TGTGCCAGCTCTCCTTCCGGGACTAGGATTATGGAGACCCAGTACTTC. The complete variable domain, with remaining parts taken from reference TRBV18 and TRBJ2-5, reads NAGVMQNPRHLVRRRGQEARLRCSPMKGHSHVYWYRQLPEEGLKFMVYLQKENIIDESGMPKERFSAEFPKEGPSILRIQQVVRGDSAAYFCASSPSGTRIMETQYFGPGTRLLVL.

The rearrangement links TRBV7-9 to TRBJ1-5; a weak D match, TRBD1 (5 bases). Between the trimmed V and J ends, which lost 1 base and 3 bases, there was a span of 10 bases. Germline V gene data show CDR1 as SEHNR and CDR2 as FQNEAQ (reference sequence). The CDR3 has 15 amino acids. The CDR3 bases are TGTGCCAGCAGCTTAGGCGGGACGGACAATCAGCCCCAGCATTTT. It specifies CASSLGGTDNQPQHF.

The V gene is TRBV5-1, the J gene TRBJ2-1; 13 nucleotides match TRBD2. Trimming took 3 bases from V and 5 from J; bases not matched to a gene: 23. CDR1 SGHRS and CDR2 YFSETQ come from the germline V gene. The length of the CDR3 is 22 residues. DNA of the CDR3: TGCGCCAGCAGCTCCCTCCCGGGACTAGCGGGAAATATGGTACAAGGGGACAATGAGCAGTTCTTC. Protein sequence: CASSSLPGLAGNMVQGDNEQFF.

The rearrangement uses TRBV7-9 and TRBJ1-2; tentatively, D is TRBD1 (5 bases). Germline lookup yields CDR1 SEHNR and CDR2 FQNEAQ (reference sequence). V lost 3 bases and J 4 bases, leaving 12 bases between the germline ends. This CDR3 spans 14 amino acids. CDR3 region: CASSFIRDSYGYTF. DNA of the CDR3: TGTGCCAGCAGCTTCATCCGGGACTCCTATGGCTACACCTTC. Complete variable domain (other parts from reference TRBV7-9 and TRBJ1-2): DTGVSQNPRHKITKRGQNVTFRCDPISEHNRLYWYRQTLGQGPEFLTYFQNEAQLEKSRLLSDRFSAERPKGSFSTLEIQRTEQGDSAMYLCASSFIRDSYGYTFGSGTRLTVV.

The chain recombines TRBV5-1 with TRBJ1-6; no clear D gene. CDR1 and CDR2 from the germline V gene are SGHRS and YFSETQ. This CDR3 comprises 15 residues. V lost 0 bases to trimming and J lost 7 bases, with 11 bases between them. DNA for the CDR3: TGCGCCAGCAGCTTGGCAGCAGGAACGAATTCACCCCTCCACTTT. It codes for CASSLAAGTNSPLHF.